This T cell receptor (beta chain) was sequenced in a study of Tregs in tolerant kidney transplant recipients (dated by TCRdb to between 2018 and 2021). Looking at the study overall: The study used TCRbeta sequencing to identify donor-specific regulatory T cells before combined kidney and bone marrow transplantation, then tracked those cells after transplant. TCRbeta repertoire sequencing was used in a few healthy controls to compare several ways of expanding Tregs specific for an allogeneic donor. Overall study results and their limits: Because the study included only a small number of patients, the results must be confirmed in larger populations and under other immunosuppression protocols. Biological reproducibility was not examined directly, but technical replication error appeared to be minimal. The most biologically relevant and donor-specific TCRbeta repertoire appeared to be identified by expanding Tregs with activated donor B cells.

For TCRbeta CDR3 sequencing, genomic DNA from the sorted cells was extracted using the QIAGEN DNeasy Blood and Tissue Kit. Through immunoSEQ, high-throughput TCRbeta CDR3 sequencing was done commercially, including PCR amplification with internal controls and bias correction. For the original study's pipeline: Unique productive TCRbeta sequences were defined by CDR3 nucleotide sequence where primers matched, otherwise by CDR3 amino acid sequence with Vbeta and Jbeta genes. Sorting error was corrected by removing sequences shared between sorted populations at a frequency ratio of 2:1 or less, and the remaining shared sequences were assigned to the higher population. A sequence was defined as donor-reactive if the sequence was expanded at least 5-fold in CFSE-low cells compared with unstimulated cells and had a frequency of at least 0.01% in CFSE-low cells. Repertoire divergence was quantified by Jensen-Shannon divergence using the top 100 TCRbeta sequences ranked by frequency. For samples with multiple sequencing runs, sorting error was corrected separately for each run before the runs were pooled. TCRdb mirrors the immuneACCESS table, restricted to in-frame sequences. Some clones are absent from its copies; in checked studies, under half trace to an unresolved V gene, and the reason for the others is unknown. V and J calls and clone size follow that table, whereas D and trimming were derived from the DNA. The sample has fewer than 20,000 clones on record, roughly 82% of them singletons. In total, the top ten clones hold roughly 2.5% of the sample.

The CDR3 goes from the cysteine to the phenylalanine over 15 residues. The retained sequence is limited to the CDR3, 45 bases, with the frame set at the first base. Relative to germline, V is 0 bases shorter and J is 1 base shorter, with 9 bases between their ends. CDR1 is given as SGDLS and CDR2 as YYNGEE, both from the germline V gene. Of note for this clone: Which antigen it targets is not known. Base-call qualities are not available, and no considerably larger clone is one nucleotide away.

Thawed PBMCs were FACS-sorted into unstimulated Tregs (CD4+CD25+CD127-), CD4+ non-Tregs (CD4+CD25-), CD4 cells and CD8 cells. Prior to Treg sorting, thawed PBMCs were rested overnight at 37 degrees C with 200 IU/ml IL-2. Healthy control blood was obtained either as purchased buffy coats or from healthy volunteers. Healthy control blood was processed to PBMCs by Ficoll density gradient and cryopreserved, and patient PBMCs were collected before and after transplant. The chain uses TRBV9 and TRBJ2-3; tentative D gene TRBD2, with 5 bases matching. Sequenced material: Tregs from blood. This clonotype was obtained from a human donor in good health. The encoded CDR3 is CASSVAGMGTDTQYF. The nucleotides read TGTGCCAGCAGCGTAGCGGGAATGGGCACAGATACGCAGTATTTT.